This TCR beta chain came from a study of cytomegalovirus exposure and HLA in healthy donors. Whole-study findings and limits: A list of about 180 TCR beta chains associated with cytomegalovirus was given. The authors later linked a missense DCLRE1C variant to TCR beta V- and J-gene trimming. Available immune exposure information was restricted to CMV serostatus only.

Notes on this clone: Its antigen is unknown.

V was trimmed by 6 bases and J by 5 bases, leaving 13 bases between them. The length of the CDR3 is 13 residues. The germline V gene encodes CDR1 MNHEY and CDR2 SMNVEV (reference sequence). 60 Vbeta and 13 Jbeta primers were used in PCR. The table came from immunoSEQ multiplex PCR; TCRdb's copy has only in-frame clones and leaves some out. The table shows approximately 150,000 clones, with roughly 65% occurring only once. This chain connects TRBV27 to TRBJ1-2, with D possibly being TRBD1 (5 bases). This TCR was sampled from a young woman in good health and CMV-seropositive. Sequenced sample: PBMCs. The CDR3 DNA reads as TGTGCCAGCAGCCTGTCAGGGAGGTATGGCTACACCTTC. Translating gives CASSLSGRYGYTF.